The rows below give T cell receptor beta chains drawn from one sample of a study of blood T cell repertoires in COVID-19. TCRdb keeps only in-frame clones here, not all; method: immunoSEQ multiplex PCR. This sample carries about 74,000 clones, around 82% of them seen once, and the ten largest clones take roughly a sixth. What was sequenced was peripheral blood. These receptors all come from a human donor in a cohort sampled during active COVID-19. Each CDR3 is given with its conserved first and last residue. The D gene is left open where the match is weak. Only some rows state a clone size, as once, few, many or a class for expanded clones.

j_gene,abundance,v_gene,d_gene,len,CDR3aa,CDR3nt
TRBJ1-4,NA,TRBV19,NA,15,CASSMTNRVLQKLFF,TGTGCCAGTAGTATGACTAACAGAGTGTTACAAAAACTGTTTTTT
TRBJ1-3,NA,TRBV18,NA,16,CASSPGGAASGNTIYF,TGTGCCAGCTCACCCGGGGGGGCTGCCTCTGGAAACACCATATATTTT
TRBJ2-1,NA,TRBV6-6,NA,12,CASRQTNNEQFF,TGTGCCAGTCGACAGACCAACAATGAGCAGTTCTTC
TRBJ2-5,NA,TRBV7-2,TRBD2,13,CASSGTSGETQYF,TGTGCCAGCAGCGGGACTAGCGGGGAGACCCAGTACTTC
TRBJ1-5,NA,TRBV27,NA,17,CASSSDGGAWQRQPQHF,TGTGCCAGCAGTTCCGACGGGGGGGCCTGGCAGAGGCAGCCCCAGCATTTT
TRBJ1-1,NA,TRBV7-9,NA,14,CASSLDLFPTEAFF,TGTGCCAGCAGCTTAGATCTGTTCCCCACTGAAGCTTTCTTT
TRBJ2-4,NA,TRBV5-6,TRBD1,14,CASSSQGALNIQYF,TGTGCCAGCAGCTCGCAGGGGGCGCTGAACATTCAGTACTTC
TRBJ2-7,NA,TRBV30,NA,11,CAWSDQGTRYF,TGTGCCTGGAGTGACCAGGGGACCCGGTACTTC
TRBJ2-7,NA,TRBV11-2,TRBD2,16,CASSLGSSGGPYEQYF,TGTGCCAGCAGCTTAGGGTCCAGCGGGGGTCCCTACGAGCAGTACTTC
TRBJ1-1,NA,TRBV5-1,TRBD1,14,CASSLDRGNTEAFF,TGCGCCAGCAGCTTGGACAGGGGGAACACTGAAGCTTTCTTT
TRBJ1-2,NA,TRBV5-4,NA,12,CASSLGGYGYTF,TGTGCCAGCAGCTTGGGAGGCTATGGCTACACCTTC
TRBJ1-1,once,TRBV12-3/TRBV12-4,TRBD1,13,CASSSQGGRLAFF,TGTGCCAGCAGTTCCCAGGGGGGTCGGTTAGCTTTCTTT
TRBJ2-1,NA,TRBV2,NA,13,CASRGDGLNEQFF,TGTGCCAGCAGAGGGGATGGGTTGAATGAGCAGTTCTTC
TRBJ2-5,NA,TRBV2,NA,14,CASSENRDQETQYF,TGTGCCAGCAGTGAAAACAGGGACCAAGAGACCCAGTACTTC